This T cell receptor (beta chain) is from a study of CD8 T cells in Susac syndrome. Random hexamers were used to reverse transcribe 0.5 to 1 ug of RNA. TCRdb reanalysed the immunoSEQ multiplex PCR reads using MiXCR and keeps one entry per CDR3 protein. The data hold about 77,000 distinct CDR3 sequences, with around 93% observed a single time. Germline CDR1 and CDR2: SGHDT and YYEEEE. V gave up 2 bases and J gave up 5 bases, with 17 bases separating them. The CDR3 consists of 16 residues. The chain is built from TRBV5-6 and TRBJ2-1; D is possibly TRBD2 (6 bases). Source material: CD4+ T cells from PBMCs. The sequence came from a human donor with Susac syndrome. CDR3 nucleotide sequence: TGTGCCAGCAGCTTTTATACGGGAGCGGGCCACAATGAGCAGTTCTTC. Its translation: CASSFYTGAGHNEQFF. The full variable domain, in which reference TRBV5-6 and TRBJ2-1 provide the parts outside the CDR3, is DAGVTQSPTHLIKTRGQQVTLRCSPKSGHDTVSWYQQALGQGPQFIFQYYEEEERQRGNFPDRFSGHQFPNYSSELNVNALLLGDSALYLCASSFYTGAGHNEQFFGPGTRLTVL.